This T cell receptor beta chain was retrieved from a study of technical replicates of blood from a few donors (dated by TCRdb to 2015 to 2018). V lost 6 bases and J lost 1 base; the stretch between them is 13 bases long. Per the germline V gene, SGHDN is the CDR1 and FVKESK is the CDR2. Taken from cysteine to phenylalanine, the CDR3 has 15 residues. Only the CDR3 DNA is retained, 45 bases long and in frame from the first base. Receptors were amplified or captured by the immunoSEQ multiplex PCR assay. Held by TCRdb, this immuneACCESS table contains in-frame sequences only and omits some clones. Under half of the omission traces to an unresolved V gene where checked; the cause of the rest is unknown. The table for this sample lists about 54,000 clones; about 95% of them were counted only once. The ten top clones hold about 0.22% of the sample. The table lists this clone with a few counts. Its specific antigen is unknown. Base qualities are not recorded, but no much larger clone differs from it by a single base.

Specimen: T cells isolated from PBMCs. The TCR comes from a human donor in good health. This chain is built from TRBV14 and TRBJ2-1; TRBD2 could be the D gene, as 5 bases match. The nucleotides are TGTGCCAGCAGGTCTCGTGGGAGTTCCTACAATGAGCAGTTCTTC. This gives the protein CASRSRGSSYNEQFF.